This TCR beta chain originates from a study of blood T cell repertoires in COVID-19. Across the study: The study drew acute and convalescent COVID-19 samples from the United States, Italy and Spain. The cDNA or gDNA used as material had been derived from T cells, B-cell-depleted T cells, or PBMCs.

Allocation to cohorts depended on clinical history reported by the participants. This table comes from immunoSEQ multiplex PCR, and its TCRdb copy is limited to in-frame clones, with some not included. The sample includes 150,000 to 200,000 clones, about 85% seen only once; the top ten take about 8.6%. As to this clone: At one boundary the junction diverges from the germline segment, which might be a read error.

Germline CDR1 is SSHAT and CDR2 is FNYEAQ (reference sequence). The CDR3 has 15 amino acids. The rearrangement links TRBV7-7 to TRBJ1-3; TRBD1 might be the D (5 bases). Sequencing was performed on PBMCs or T cells enriched from blood (not recorded which). This TCR derives from a woman aged 50 to 60 who had recovered from COVID-19. This CDR3 is CASSLGQGSGNTIYF. DNA for the CDR3: TGTGCTAGCAGCTTAGGCCAGGGTTCCGGAAACACCATATATTTT.